This entry features one T cell receptor beta chain sequence. Its antigen is undetermined. This record comes from a study of shared clonotypes between healthy human individuals. Clones were sequenced by immunoSEQ multiplex PCR, and TCRdb holds only the in-frame ones, with some missing. There are over a million clones in the sample; around 97% occur only once, and 1% to 1.5% lies in the top ten. Regarding the study as a whole: The sharing of about 5% of naive CD4 clonotypes was seen across a handful of donors. Despite large depth, sorted-subset datasets appeared incompletely sequenced.

This receptor was identified in a man aged 25 to 40 in good health. Sequenced sample: naive CD4+ T cells sorted from blood. The subset is: CD45RA+ positively selected.

Written as DNA, the CDR3 is TGTGCCAGCTCAGCCGGGACAGGGGCTCGCGAGCAGTACTTC. Its protein is CASSAGTGAREQYF. The chain is built from TRBV18 and TRBJ2-7; 10 bases agree with TRBD1. Germline V lookup: CDR1 KGHSH, CDR2 LQKENI. The ends lost 5 bases at V and 6 bases at J; junction bases unmatched: 7. The length of the CDR3 is 14 residues.